The TCR beta chain under discussion was sequenced for a study of T cells in Graves' hyperthyroidism and ophthalmopathy. Criteria for exclusion of patients were uncontrolled infection, other autoimmune disease, pregnancy or lactation. Over 9 ml of fresh peripheral blood supplied the PBMCs. CDR1 and CDR2 from the germline V gene are SGHRS and YFSETQ. Trimming cost V 4 bases and J 4 bases, with 5 bases left between them. This CDR3 is built from 12 residues. This clonotype was observed at least ten times. Researchers amplified the TCR beta CDR3 regions from RNA transcripts. A set of HTBI primers served as the primers for a first-round RT-PCR of the TCR CDR3. TCRdb recomputed calls from the multiplex PCR reads with MiXCR, one row per CDR3 protein. The sample has 500,000 or so distinct CDR3 sequences; 15% to 20% are singletons.

Specimen: blood. The chain joins TRBV5-1 to TRBJ2-2; D unclear. The TCR originated in a woman between 18 and 29 years old with Graves' ophthalmopathy. This chain's CDR3 is CASSEVTGELFF. In DNA, the CDR3 is TGCGCCAGCAGCGAGGTCACCGGGGAGCTGTTTTTT.